The source of this TCR beta chain is a study of CD8 T cells in ankylosing spondylitis. TCRdb used MiXCR to reprocess the 5' RACE reads, holding one entry per CDR3 protein. The sample has 200,000 to 250,000 distinct CDR3 sequences; 25% to 30% are singletons. This CDR3 is built from 14 residues. Germline V lookup: CDR1 SQVTM, CDR2 ANQGSEA. V was trimmed by 7 bases and J by 2 bases, leaving 18 bases between them. This clonotype originated in a male donor with ankylosing spondylitis or in good health (not recorded which). V usage is TRBV29-1 and J usage is TRBJ2-7, with D perhaps TRBD1 or TRBD2 (5 bases each). The sample taken for sequencing was blood, either unsorted or a sorted T cell fraction (not recorded which). CDR3: CSASVRDGPYEQYF. The DNA of the CDR3 is TGCAGCGCCTCGGTCCGGGACGGGCCCTACGAGCAGTACTTC.